A selection of T cell receptor beta chains follows, all from one sample in a study of T cells in Graves' hyperthyroidism and ophthalmopathy. Via MiXCR, TCRdb re-called the multiplex PCR reads, giving one row per CDR3 protein. The sample includes about 640,000 distinct CDR3 sequences, around 15% of them seen just once. Material for sequencing was blood. These receptors were collected from a woman aged 45 to 65 with Graves' ophthalmopathy. Each CDR3 is given with its conserved first and last residue. The order of the fields is clone size, V gene, CDR3 length, J gene, D gene, CDR3 protein, CDR3 DNA. The D gene is left open where the match is weak. Clone size appears in some rows only: once, few, many, or a class for an expanded clone.

>few|TRBV30|14|TRBJ2-2|-
CAWDVIKGAGELFF
TGTGCCTGGGATGTAATTAAGGGGGCCGGGGAGCTGTTTTTT
>few|TRBV9|15|TRBJ2-7|-
CASSYTGDVSYEQYF
TGTGCCAGCAGCTACACCGGGGACGTGTCCTACGAGCAGTACTTC
>-|TRBV7-9|13|TRBJ1-2|-
CAGSPLVQYGYTF
TGTGCCGGCAGCCCCCTAGTACAGTATGGCTACACCTTC
>many|TRBV28|13|TRBJ2-7|-
CASSFSGQYEQYF
TGTGCCAGCAGTTTCTCGGGTCAGTACGAGCAGTACTTC
>many|TRBV2|15|TRBJ2-1|TRBD2
CASGRSGRAVNEQFF
TGTGCCAGCGGGAGGAGCGGGAGGGCCGTGAATGAGCAGTTCTTC
>many|TRBV7-2|13|TRBJ2-2|-
CASSYTQAGELFF
TGTGCCAGCAGCTACACACAGGCCGGGGAGCTGTTTTTT
>many|TRBV4-3|14|TRBJ2-7|-
CASSQEGYSYEQYF
TGCGCCAGCAGCCAAGAGGGGTATTCCTACGAGCAGTACTTC
>-|TRBV7-9|15|TRBJ2-2|TRBD1
CASSLPTGGIGELFF
TGTGCCAGCAGCCTGCCGACAGGGGGAATCGGGGAGCTGTTTTTT
>-|TRBV5-4|18|TRBJ2-2|TRBD2
CASSVLGTSGTHTGELFF
TGTGCCAGCAGCGTGCTTGGGACTAGCGGGACACACACCGGGGAGCTGTTTTTT
>many|TRBV11-3|14|TRBJ2-1|-
CASSSILVRGEQFF
TGTGCCAGCAGCTCCATACTAGTGAGAGGTGAGCAGTTCTTC
>-|TRBV19|12|TRBJ1-1|-
CASSIPRTEAFF
TGTGCCAGTAGTATTCCGCGCACTGAAGCTTTCTTT